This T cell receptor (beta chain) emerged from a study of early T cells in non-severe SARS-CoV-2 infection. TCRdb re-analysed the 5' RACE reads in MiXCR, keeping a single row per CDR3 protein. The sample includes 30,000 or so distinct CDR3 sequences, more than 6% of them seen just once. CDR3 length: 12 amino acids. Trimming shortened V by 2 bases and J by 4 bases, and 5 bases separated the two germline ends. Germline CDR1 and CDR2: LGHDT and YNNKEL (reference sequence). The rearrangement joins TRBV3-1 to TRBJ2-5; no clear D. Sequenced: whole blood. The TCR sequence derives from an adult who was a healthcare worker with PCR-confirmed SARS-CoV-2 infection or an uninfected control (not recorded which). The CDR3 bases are TGTGCCAGCAGCCAATATACAGAGACCCAGTACTTC. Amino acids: CASSQYTETQYF.